The 16 T cell receptor beta chains below were found in one sample sequenced in a study of blood T cell repertoires in COVID-19. Repertoires were generated with immunoSEQ multiplex PCR, while TCRdb's copy carries only in-frame clones and drops some. The sample lists under 200,000 clones, 87% occurring once. The material sequenced was peripheral blood. All receptors derive from a man aged 60 to 75 with active or convalescent COVID-19.

The rearrangement joins TRBV6-6 to TRBJ1-5; 7 positions match TRBD1. Trimming took 2 bases from V and 3 from J; bases not matched to a gene: 7. The CDR3 has 16 residues. Germline V gene data show CDR1 as MNHNY and CDR2 as SVGAGI (reference sequence). CDR3 residues: CASSYHQGVFNQPQHF. The CDR3 region has the DNA TGTGCCAGCAGTTACCATCAGGGGGTCTTCAATCAGCCCCAGCATTTT.

The chain recombines TRBV6-5 with TRBJ1-2, with 8 bases identical to TRBD1. The V and J ends lost 6 bases and 2 bases, in that order; junction bases with no gene match: 5. The germline V gene has CDR1 MNHEY and CDR2 SVGAGI. The CDR3 is 14 amino acids. The CDR3 loop is CASRVQGGNYGYTF. The CDR3 coding sequence is TGTGCCAGCAGAGTACAGGGGGGAAACTATGGCTACACCTTC.

V is TRBV5-1 and J is TRBJ1-1; D may be TRBD1 (5 bases). From germline, CDR1 is SGHRS and CDR2 YFSETQ. This CDR3 comprises 15 residues. V was trimmed by 4 bases and J by 2 bases, leaving 15 bases between them. As DNA, the CDR3 is TGCGCCAGCAGCCTGGGGGAGGCGGCCAACACTGAAGCTTTCTTT. The encoded protein is CASSLGEAANTEAFF.

Ten or more counts support this clone. The chain uses TRBV3-1 (or the pseudogene TRBV3-2) and TRBJ2-7; a possible D gene is TRBD2 (6 bases). V was shortened by 0 bases and J by 3 bases, with 9 bases between the two germline ends. This CDR3 has 14 residues. Germline V gene sequence: CDR1 LGHDT, CDR2 YNNKEL (reference sequence). The CDR3: CASSQEGLHYEQYF. CDR3 nucleotide sequence: TGTGCCAGCAGCCAAGAAGGACTACACTACGAGCAGTACTTC.

This clone was found once. The V and J genes are TRBV9 and TRBJ2-3; 7 bases line up with TRBD1. From germline, CDR1 is SGDLS and CDR2 YYNGEE. The CDR3 has 16 residues. V trimming: 6 bases; J trimming: 2 bases; junction bases outside the gene matches: 12. CDR3 DNA sequence: TGTGCCAGCAACCGACAGGGAATCTTCCCCACAGATACGCAGTATTTT. Translation gives CASNRQGIFPTDTQYF.

This CDR3 is CASSIRQGNQPQHF. As DNA, the CDR3 is TGTGCCAGCAGTATAAGACAGGGCAATCAGCCCCAGCATTTT. J is TRBJ1-5 and V is TRBV27; maybe TRBD1 (6 bases). V lost 5 bases and J 2 bases, leaving 10 bases between the germline ends. Germline V gene sequence: CDR1 MNHEY, CDR2 SMNVEV (reference sequence). The CDR3 runs to 14 residues.

This chain connects TRBV12-5 to TRBJ2-3; 13 bases are shared with TRBD2. The germline V gene encodes CDR1 LGHNT and CDR2 FRNRAP. This CDR3 has 13 residues. The CDR3 here is CATSGGGKDTQYF. The CDR3 DNA is TGTGCCACTAGCGGGGGGGGGAAAGATACGCAGTATTTT.

The gene calls are TRBV6-1 and TRBJ1-3, with 7 bases fitting TRBD1. Germline CDR1 is MNHNS and CDR2 is SASEGT. V was clipped by 0 bases and J by 0 bases; unmatched bases: 5. This CDR3 contains 17 residues. The CDR3 DNA reads TGTGCCAGCAGTGAAGCCCTAAACAGGGGCTCTGGAAACACCATATATTTT. Protein product: CASSEALNRGSGNTIYF.

This sequence joins TRBV24-1 and TRBJ2-7; D is perhaps TRBD1 (8 bases). This CDR3 is built from 12 residues. V lost 9 bases and J 5 bases, leaving 13 bases between the germline ends. The germline V gene has CDR1 KGHDR and CDR2 SFDVKD. Here the CDR3 DNA reads TGTGCCACCGGACAGGGAGGGGACGAGCAGTACTTC. Translated, it gives CATGQGGDEQYF.

This chain links TRBV28 with TRBJ1-2, with 8 bases aligning to TRBD1. This CDR3 comprises 15 residues. CDR1 MDHEN and CDR2 SYDVKM come from the germline V gene. The V and J ends lost 4 bases and 6 bases, in that order; junction bases with no gene match: 10. The CDR3 nucleotides are TGTGCCAGCAGTTCGCTAGGGACAGGATATAATGGCTACACCTTC. Its translation is CASSSLGTGYNGYTF.

The V and J genes are TRBV5-1 and TRBJ2-1; D is perhaps TRBD1 (6 bases). This CDR3 has 15 residues. V lost 1 base, J lost 4 bases, and 12 bases lay in between. Germline V gene data show CDR1 as SGHRS and CDR2 as YFSETQ. The CDR3 coding sequence is TGCGCCAGCAGCTTGACAGGGACGGTATACAATGAGCAGTTCTTC. It is translated as CASSLTGTVYNEQFF.

This clone was counted a single time. The CDR3 coding sequence is TGCGCCAGCAGCTTTGCGGGGGTGACAGATACGCAGTATTTT. This codes for CASSFAGVTDTQYF. The chain links TRBV5-1 to TRBJ2-3, with 7 bases identical to TRBD2. CDR1 and CDR2 from the germline V gene are SGHRS and YFSETQ. The CDR3 is made up of 14 amino acids. Trimming took 2 bases from V and 3 from J; bases not matched to a gene: 3.

This sequence joins TRBV7-9 and TRBJ1-4; D gene ambiguous. Germline loops: CDR1 SEHNR, CDR2 FQNEAQ (reference sequence). The V and J ends lost 0 bases and 8 bases respectively, with 4 bases between them. This CDR3 region has 12 residues. The CDR3 spells CASSLASEKLFF. DNA for the CDR3: TGTGCCAGCAGCTTAGCGTCGGAAAAACTGTTTTTT.

The chain's CDR3 is CASSEHSSNQPQHF. As DNA, the CDR3 is TGTGCCAGCAGTGAACACAGTAGCAATCAGCCCCAGCATTTT. The chain joins TRBV6-1 to TRBJ1-5; no firm D call. V was clipped by 2 bases and J by 0 bases, with 5 bases between them. The CDR3 is 14 residues long. Germline assignment: CDR1 MNHNS and CDR2 SASEGT.

This clone was counted ten times or more. Other DNA variants within this sample encode the same CDR3. The chain combines TRBV19 with TRBJ1-5; D possibly corresponds to TRBD1 (6 bases). Germline V gene data show CDR1 as LNHDA and CDR2 as SQIVND (reference sequence). The CDR3 extends over 15 amino acids. V was trimmed by 1 base and J by 5 bases, leaving 12 bases between them. CDR3 bases: TGTGCCAGTAGTATAGCGCGCAGGGGAGATCAGCCCCAGCATTTT. It yields the protein CASSIARRGDQPQHF.

The chain recombines TRBV19 with TRBJ1-6; maybe TRBD1 (5 bases). Trimming pared 1 base from V and 10 bases from J, leaving 11 bases between. CDR1 is LNHDA and CDR2 is SQIVND in the germline V gene (reference sequence). The CDR3 runs 14 residues. CDR3: CASSIGLTGSPLHF. DNA for the CDR3: TGTGCCAGTAGTATAGGGCTAACAGGCTCACCCCTCCACTTT. The full variable domain, in which reference TRBV19 and TRBJ1-6 provide the parts outside the CDR3, is DGGITQSPKYLFRKEGQNVTLSCEQNLNHDAMYWYRQDPGQGLRLIYYSQIVNDFQKGDIAEGYSVSREKKESFPLTVTSAQKNPTAFYLCASSIGLTGSPLHFGNGTRLTVT.